This T cell receptor (beta chain) was identified during a study of blood T cell repertoires in COVID-19. Across the whole study: Samples taken during acute and convalescent COVID-19 were collected in the United States, Italy and Spain. Sources were T cells, B-cell-depleted T cells, or PBMCs; the material itself was cDNA or gDNA.

This CDR3 is built from 12 residues. Trimming shortened V by 6 bases and J by 5 bases, and 10 bases separated the two germline ends. The germline V gene encodes CDR1 KGHSH and CDR2 LQKENI. Original data processing: Reference gene primer amplification yielded estimated nucleated cell counts. Clones were sequenced by immunoSEQ multiplex PCR, and TCRdb holds only the in-frame ones, with some missing. D and trimming come from the DNA, and the V and J calls and clone size come from that table. In the table there are over 200,000 clones, almost 90% of which are singletons. The sequenced sample consisted of peripheral blood. The genes are TRBV18 and TRBJ1-1; the D is unclear. The receptor comes from a woman aged 55-69 years with acute or convalescent COVID-19. This CDR3 is CASSLLGTEAFF. In nucleotides, the CDR3 is TGTGCCAGCTCCCTACTCGGGACTGAAGCTTTCTTT.